This T cell receptor (beta chain) came from a study of control samples from healthy donors and cancer patients. The V gene's germline CDR1 is MNHEY and CDR2 SVGAGI. The CDR3 extends over 13 amino acids. Trimming shortened V by 4 bases and J by 7 bases, and 13 bases separated the two germline ends. Produced via immunoSEQ multiplex PCR; TCRdb's table is partial and in-frame only. The sample has about 230,000 clones, roughly 82% seen once. This receptor was identified in a woman in her sixties with lung cancer. What was sequenced was PBMCs. V is TRBV6-5 and J is TRBJ2-5; TRBD1 or TRBD2 may be the D gene (5 bases each). CDR3 protein: CASSFSTGGTQYF. The DNA of the CDR3 is TGTGCCAGCAGTTTTTCGACTGGGGGGACCCAGTACTTC.